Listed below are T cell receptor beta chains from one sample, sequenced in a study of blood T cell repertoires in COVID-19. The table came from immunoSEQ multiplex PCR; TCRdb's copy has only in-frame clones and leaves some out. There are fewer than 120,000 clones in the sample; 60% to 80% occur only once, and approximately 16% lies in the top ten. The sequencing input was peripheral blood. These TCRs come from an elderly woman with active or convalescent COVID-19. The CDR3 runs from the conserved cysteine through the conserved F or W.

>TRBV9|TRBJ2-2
CASRGAGAPGTGELFF
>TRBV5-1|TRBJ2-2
CASSLDRPPGELFF
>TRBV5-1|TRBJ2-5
CASSLVARLQETQYF
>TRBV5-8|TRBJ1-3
CASNRDGNTIYF
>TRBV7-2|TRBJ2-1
CASSLDAGGNLNEQFF
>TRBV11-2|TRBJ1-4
CASSSWPGLATNEKLFF
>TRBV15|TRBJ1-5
CATSGRDRVVANNQPQHF
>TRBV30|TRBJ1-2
CAWSRDRASYGYTF
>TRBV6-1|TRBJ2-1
CASSEPLAAYNEQFF
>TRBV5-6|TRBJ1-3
CASSKGQSILGNTIYF
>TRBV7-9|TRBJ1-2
CASSLAGREGYTF
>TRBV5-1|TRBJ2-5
CASSPGLAEETQYF
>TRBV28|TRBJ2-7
CASSVNSYEQYF
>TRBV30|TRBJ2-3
CAWSELRALGDTQYF
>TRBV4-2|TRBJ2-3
CASSLLRDITDTQYF
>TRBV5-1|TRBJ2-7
CASSGTSGGPYEQYF
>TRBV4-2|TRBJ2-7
CASSPAGGSQQYF
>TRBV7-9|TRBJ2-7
CASNPRSAGQGRYEQYF
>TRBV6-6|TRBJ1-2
CASSLGEVSYGYTF
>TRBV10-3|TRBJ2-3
CAISPRSGSTDTQYF
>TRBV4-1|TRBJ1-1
CASSQLAGGGTEAFF
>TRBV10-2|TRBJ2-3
CASSDLGHGTDTQYF
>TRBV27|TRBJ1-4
CASSWRGEKLFF
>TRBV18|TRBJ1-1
CASSLRAEAFF
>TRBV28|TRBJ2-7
CASSLLDGQGREQYF
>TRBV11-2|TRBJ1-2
CASSLDRVGYGYTF
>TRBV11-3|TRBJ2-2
CASSFGGNTGELFF
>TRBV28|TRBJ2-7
CASSSSGTSGRYEQYF
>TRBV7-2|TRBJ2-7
CASSLGLAHTYEQYF
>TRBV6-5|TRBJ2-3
CASSYRGSDTQYF
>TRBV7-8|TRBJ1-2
CASSPDRDYGYTF
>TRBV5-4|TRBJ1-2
CASSLGGQPFGYTF
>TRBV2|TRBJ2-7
CASKWGAKVEQYF
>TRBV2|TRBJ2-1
CASSVGLAGFNEQFF
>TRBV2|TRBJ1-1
CASSEAVGGGNTEAFF
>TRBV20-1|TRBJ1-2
CSATGNYGYTF
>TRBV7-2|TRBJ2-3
CASSVRPGLAVTDTQYF
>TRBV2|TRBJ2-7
CASSEGLVREQYF
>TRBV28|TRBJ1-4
CASSLAGTANEKLFF
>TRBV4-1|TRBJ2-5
CASSHDRGQETQYF